This paragraph covers one T cell receptor beta chain sequence. Its cognate antigen is unknown. This entry belongs to a study of PD-1 blockade in classical Hodgkin lymphoma. Overall study results and limits: The drivers behind the repertoire differences, possibly disease activity or prior therapy, remain undefined. Relapsed/refractory patients reportedly had the lowest baseline TCR diversity, below newly diagnosed patients, who were below healthy donors.

The time point was: newly diagnosed, previously untreated cHL patient sample. PBMCs from patients with newly diagnosed, untreated classical Hodgkin lymphoma served as a comparison group for the relapsed/refractory trial patients. Method: immunoSEQ multiplex PCR; TCRdb's copy keeps in-frame clones and lacks some. The repertoire has under 20,000 clones, 87% of them found once; the top ten carry roughly 3.9%. V lost 6 bases and J lost 0, with 15 bases in between. The CDR3 runs 15 residues. Germline V lookup: CDR1 SNHLY, CDR2 FYNNEI. V usage is TRBV2 and J usage is TRBJ2-7; no reliable D call. The sequence came from a human donor with classical Hodgkin lymphoma. The sequenced sample was peripheral blood mononuclear cells (PBMCs). The CDR3 nucleotides are TGTGCCAGCAGGGAAACGACCCAGAGCTCCTACGAGCAGTACTTC. It specifies CASRETTQSSYEQYF. Together with reference TRBV2 and TRBJ2-7, the CDR3 gives the full variable domain: EPEVTQTPSHQVTQMGQEVILRCVPISNHLYFYWYRQILGQKVEFLVSFYNNEISEKSEIFDDQFSVERPDGSNFTLKIRSTKLEDSAMYFCASRETTQSSYEQYFGPGTRLTVT.